The clone carrying this TCR beta chain was detected a few times. The CDR3 is 13 residues long. V shed 3 bases and J shed 8 bases, with 11 bases lying between them. A second PCR of about 7 to 12 cycles used a sample-barcoded 5' primer and a J-beta primer mix. TCRdb itself ran the 5' RACE reads through MiXCR, one entry per CDR3 protein. The data hold over 1.5 million distinct CDR3 sequences, with just under 50% observed a single time. The data derive from a study of blood T cells in healthy people across ages. Sequenced material: blood. The source of this sequence is a woman in her thirties or forties in good health. The chain links TRBV12-3 or TRBV12-4 to TRBJ2-1; D may be TRBD2 (5 bases). The CDR3 DNA is TGTGCCAGCAGTTTCAGTATGAGGGATGAGCAGTTCTTC. Translating gives CASSFSMRDEQFF.